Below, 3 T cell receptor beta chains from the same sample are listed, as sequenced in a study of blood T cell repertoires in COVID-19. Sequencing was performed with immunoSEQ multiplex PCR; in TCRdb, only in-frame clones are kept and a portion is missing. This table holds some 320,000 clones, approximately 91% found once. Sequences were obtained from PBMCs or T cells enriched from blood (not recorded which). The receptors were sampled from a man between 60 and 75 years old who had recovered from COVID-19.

The CDR3 region is CASRGSGTPLGNEQYF. DNA for the CDR3: TGTGCCAGCAGGGGGTCGGGAACTCCCCTGGGGAATGAGCAGTACTTC. The gene calls are TRBV28 and TRBJ2-7; D might be TRBD2 (5 bases). Trimming took off 6 bases at V and 7 bases at J, with 25 bases between the two ends. The CDR3 is made up of 16 amino acids. CDR1 and CDR2 from the germline V gene are MDHEN and SYDVKM.

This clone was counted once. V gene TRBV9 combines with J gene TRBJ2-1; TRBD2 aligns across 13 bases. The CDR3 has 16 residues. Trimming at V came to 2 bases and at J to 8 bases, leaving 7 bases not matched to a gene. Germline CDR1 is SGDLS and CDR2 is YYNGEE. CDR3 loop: CASSVTSGRAFYEQFF. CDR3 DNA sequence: TGTGCCAGCAGCGTTACTAGCGGGAGGGCCTTTTATGAGCAGTTCTTC.

The CDR3, as DNA: TGTGCCAGCAGCGGGAAGACAGGGGAGAACACTGAAGCTTTCTTT. This sequence encodes CASSGKTGENTEAFF. The gene calls are TRBV5-5 and TRBJ1-1; 8 bases map to TRBD1. The length of the CDR3 is 15 residues. Germline V CDR1 and CDR2: SGHKS, YYEKEE (reference sequence). The V segment lost 4 bases and the J segment 1 base; nucleotides outside the gene matches: 6. The entire variable domain, with the rest obtained from reference TRBV5-5 and TRBJ1-1, is as follows: DAGVTQSPTHLIKTRGQQVTLRCSPISGHKSVSWYQQVLGQGPQFIFQYYEKEERGRGNFPDRFSARQFPNYSSELNVNALLLGDSALYLCASSGKTGENTEAFFGQGTRLTVV.